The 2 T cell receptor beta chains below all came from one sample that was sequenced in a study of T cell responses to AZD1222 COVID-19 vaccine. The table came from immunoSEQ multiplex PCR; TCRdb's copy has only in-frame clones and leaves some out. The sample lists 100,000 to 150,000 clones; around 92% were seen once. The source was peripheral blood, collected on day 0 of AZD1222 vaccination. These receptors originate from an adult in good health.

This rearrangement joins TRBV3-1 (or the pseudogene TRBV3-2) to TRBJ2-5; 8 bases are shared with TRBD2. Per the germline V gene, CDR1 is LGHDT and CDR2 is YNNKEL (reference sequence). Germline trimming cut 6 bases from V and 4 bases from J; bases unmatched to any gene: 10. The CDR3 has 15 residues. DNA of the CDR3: TGTGCCAGCAGTCGCCAGGGACTAGAGAGAGAGACCCAGTACTTC. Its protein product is CASSRQGLERETQYF.

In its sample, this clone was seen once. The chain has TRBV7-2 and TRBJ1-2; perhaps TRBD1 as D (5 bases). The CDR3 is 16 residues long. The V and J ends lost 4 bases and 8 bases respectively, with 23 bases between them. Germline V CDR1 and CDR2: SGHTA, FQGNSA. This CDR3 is CASSSNLGAGMGGYTF. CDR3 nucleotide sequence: TGTGCCAGCAGCTCGAACCTCGGGGCAGGGATGGGCGGCTACACCTTC. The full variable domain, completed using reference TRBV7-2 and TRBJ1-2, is GAGVSQSPSNKVTEKGKDVELRCDPISGHTALYWYRQSLGQGLEFLIYFQGNSAPDKSGLPSDRFSAERTGGSVSTLTIQRTQQEDSAVYLCASSSNLGAGMGGYTFGSGTRLTVV.